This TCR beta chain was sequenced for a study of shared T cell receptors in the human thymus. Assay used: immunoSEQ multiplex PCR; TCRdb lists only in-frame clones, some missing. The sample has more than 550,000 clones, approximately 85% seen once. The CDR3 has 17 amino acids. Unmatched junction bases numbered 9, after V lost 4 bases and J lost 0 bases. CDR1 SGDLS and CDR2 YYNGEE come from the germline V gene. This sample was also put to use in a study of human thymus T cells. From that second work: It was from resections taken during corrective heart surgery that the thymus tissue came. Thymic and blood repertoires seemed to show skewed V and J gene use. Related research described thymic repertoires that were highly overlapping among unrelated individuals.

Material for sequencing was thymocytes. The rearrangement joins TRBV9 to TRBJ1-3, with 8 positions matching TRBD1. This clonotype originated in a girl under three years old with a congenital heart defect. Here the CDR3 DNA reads TGTGCCAGCAGCCCCCACCTGGACAGGGACTCTGGAAACACCATATATTTT. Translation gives CASSPHLDRDSGNTIYF.